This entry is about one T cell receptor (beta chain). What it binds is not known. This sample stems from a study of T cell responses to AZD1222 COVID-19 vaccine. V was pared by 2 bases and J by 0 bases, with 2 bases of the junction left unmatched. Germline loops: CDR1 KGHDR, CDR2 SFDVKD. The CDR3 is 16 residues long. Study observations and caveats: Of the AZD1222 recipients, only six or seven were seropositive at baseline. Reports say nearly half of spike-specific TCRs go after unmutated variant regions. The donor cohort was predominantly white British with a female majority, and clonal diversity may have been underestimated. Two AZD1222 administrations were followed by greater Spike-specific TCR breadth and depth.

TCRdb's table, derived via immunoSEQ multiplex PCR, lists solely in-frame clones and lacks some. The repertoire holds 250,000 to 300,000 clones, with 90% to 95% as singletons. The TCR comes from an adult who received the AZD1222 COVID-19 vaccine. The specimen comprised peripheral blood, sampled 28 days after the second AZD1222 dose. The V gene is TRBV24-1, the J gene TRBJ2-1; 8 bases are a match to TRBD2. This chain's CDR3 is CATSDSSGSSYNEQFF. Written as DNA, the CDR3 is TGTGCCACCAGTGATTCCAGCGGGAGCTCCTACAATGAGCAGTTCTTC.